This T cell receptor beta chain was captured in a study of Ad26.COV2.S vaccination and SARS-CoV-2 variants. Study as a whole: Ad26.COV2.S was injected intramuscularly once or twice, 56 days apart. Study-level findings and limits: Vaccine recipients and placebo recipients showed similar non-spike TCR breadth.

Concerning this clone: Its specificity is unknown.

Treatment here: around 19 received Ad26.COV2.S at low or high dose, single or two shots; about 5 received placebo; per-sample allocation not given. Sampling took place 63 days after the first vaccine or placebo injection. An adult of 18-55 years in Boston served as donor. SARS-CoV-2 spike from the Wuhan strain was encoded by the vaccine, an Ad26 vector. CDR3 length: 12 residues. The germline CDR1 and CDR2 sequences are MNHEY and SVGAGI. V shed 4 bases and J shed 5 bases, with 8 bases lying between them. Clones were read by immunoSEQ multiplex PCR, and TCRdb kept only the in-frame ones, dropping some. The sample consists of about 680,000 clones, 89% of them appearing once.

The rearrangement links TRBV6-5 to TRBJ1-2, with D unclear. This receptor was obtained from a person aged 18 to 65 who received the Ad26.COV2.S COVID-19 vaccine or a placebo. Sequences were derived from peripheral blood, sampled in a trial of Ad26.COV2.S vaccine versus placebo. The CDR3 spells CASSSSDYGYTF. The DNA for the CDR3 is TGTGCCAGCAGTTCCTCGGATTATGGCTACACCTTC.